This TCR beta chain was obtained from a study of T cells after yellow fever vaccination. Background on the study: Any fraction with a low cell number was prepared using SMART-Seq v4 Ultra Low Input. Study outcomes and limitations: Clonotypes appearing in both CD4 and CD8 compartments existed, and their share was small.

It was through 5'RACE template switching that TCR cDNA was made, with a universal primer site and UMIs added. TCRdb independently ran MiXCR on the 5' RACE reads; one entry per CDR3 protein. The sample carries 620,000 or so distinct CDR3 sequences, approximately 13% recorded once. As for this clonotype: The antigen is unknown.

With V trimmed by 4 bases and J by 8 bases, 2 bases remained unmatched. Germline V gives CDR1 SGHTA, CDR2 FQGNSA. This CDR3 is 14 amino acids long. V gene TRBV7-2 combines with J gene TRBJ2-4; TRBD2 agrees at 13 bases. Sequencing used PBMCs, obtained on the day of the yellow fever booster vaccination. The receptor comes from a young man who received the YFV17D yellow fever vaccine. The CDR3 region has the DNA TGTGCCAGCAGCTCCGGACTAGCGGGAGACATTCAGTACTTC. Translating gives CASSSGLAGDIQYF.